Listed below are T cell receptor beta chains from one sample, sequenced in a study of CDR3 diversity in severe acne. TCRdb processed the PCR reads anew with MiXCR; each CDR3 protein has one entry. The sample holds over 85,000 distinct CDR3 sequences, approximately 47% seen once. Sequencing was done on a sample of blood. These receptors came from a male donor with acne. The CDR3 runs from the conserved cysteine through the conserved F or W. Each record gives: J gene, V gene, clone size, D gene, CDR3 DNA, CDR3 protein. The D gene is left open where the match is weak. For some rows the clone size is stated as once, few or many, or as a class when expanded; others skip it.

>TRBJ2-2|TRBV9|-|-
TGTGCCGGCAGCGTAAGGGGGGCGAACACCGGGGAGCTGTTTTTT
CAGSVRGANTGELFF
>TRBJ2-7|TRBV7-9|-|-
TGTGCCAGCAGCTTAGGCAGCAGGGCCGAGCAGTACTTC
CASSLGSRAEQYF
>TRBJ1-5|TRBV11-2|-|-
TGTGCCAGCAGCCACCAGCATTTT
CASSHQHF
>TRBJ2-5|TRBV9|many|-
TGTGCCAGCAGCCCAAACGGACAGTACCAAGAGACCCAGTACTTC
CASSPNGQYQETQYF
>TRBJ1-1|TRBV6-6|-|-
TGTGCCAGCAGTGGCCAGGGGTTCGGGGACACTGAAGCTTTCTTT
CASSGQGFGDTEAFF
>TRBJ1-2|TRBV4-2|many|-
TGTGCCAGCAGCCAAATCGGACAATACTATGGCTACACCTTC
CASSQIGQYYGYTF
>TRBJ2-2|TRBV6-2/TRBV6-3|-|-
TGTGCCAGCAGCCCTACGAGGCCCTCGAACACCGGGGAGCTGTTTTTT
CASSPTRPSNTGELFF
>TRBJ2-1|TRBV24-1|-|-
TGTGCCACCACCCTCGGGGTCCCCGGGGTCGATGAGCAGTTCTTC
CATTLGVPGVDEQFF
>TRBJ2-5|TRBV20-1|-|TRBD2
TGCAGTGCTAGTATGTTAGCGGGAGGGCAAGAGACCCAGTACTTC
CSASMLAGGQETQYF
>TRBJ2-7|TRBV10-3|once|TRBD2
TGTGCCAGCAGTCCCGGGACTAACGGGACGGGCGAGCAGTACTTC
CASSPGTNGTGEQYF
>TRBJ2-1|TRBV6-1|-|TRBD1
TGTGCCAGCAGTGATGGGACAGAGTACAATGAGCAGTTCTTC
CASSDGTEYNEQFF
>TRBJ2-7|TRBV7-9|many|-
TGTGCCACAGGGTTAACTAGGTGGGAGCAGTACTTC
CATGLTRWEQYF
>TRBJ2-3|TRBV7-3|-|TRBD2
TGTGCCAGCAGCTTAGAGAGGGGAGCGGGATTGAGGGCAGATACGCAGTATTTT
CASSLERGAGLRADTQYF
>TRBJ2-5|TRBV5-1|many|TRBD2
TGCGCCAGCAGCTTGTCTAGCGGGATAACAGAGACCCAGTACTTC
CASSLSSGITETQYF
>TRBJ2-1|TRBV20-1|few|-
TGCAGTGCTAGAGATCACACAGCTGGTGAGCAGTTCTTC
CSARDHTAGEQFF
>TRBJ1-5|TRBV10-2|-|-
TGCGCCAGCAGGAAGGAGTCGGGTAGCAATCAGCCCCAGCATTTT
CASRKESGSNQPQHF
>TRBJ1-3|TRBV30|many|-
TGTGCCTGGAGTACCGGGGGGTACACCATATATTTT
CAWSTGGYTIYF
>TRBJ1-6|TRBV2|few|-
TGTGCCAGCAGTGAAGCGCGTTCACCCCTCCACTTT
CASSEARSPLHF
>TRBJ1-3|TRBV5-1|many|-
TGCGCCAGCAGCCTAGACCCAGGAGGTGGAAACACCATATATTTT
CASSLDPGGGNTIYF
>TRBJ1-2|TRBV12-3/TRBV12-4|few|-
TGTGCCAGCAGGAAGGACATCCTAATAAACTATGGCTACACCTTC
CASRKDILINYGYTF
>TRBJ1-1|TRBV25-1|-|-
TGTGCCAGCAGTGACCTGATGAACACTGAAGCTTTCTTT
CASSDLMNTEAFF
>TRBJ2-5|TRBV28|few|-
TGTGCCAGCAGTTTATTGGCGGGGGCCGGCCGCCAGTACTTC
CASSLLAGAGRQYF
>TRBJ1-4|TRBV20-1|-|TRBD1
TGCAGTGCTCCACAGGGGGTCGGTAATGAAAAACTGTTTTTT
CSAPQGVGNEKLFF
>TRBJ1-6|TRBV10-3|-|-
TGTGCCAGCACCATCAGGTGGCAGGGGAGAAATTCACCCCTCCACTTT
CASTIRWQGRNSPLHF
>TRBJ1-1|TRBV5-6|-|TRBD1
TGTGCCAGCAGCCCCGGGACAGGGATTTCATACACTGAAGCTTTCTTT
CASSPGTGISYTEAFF
>TRBJ1-1|TRBV20-1|-|-
TGCAGTTACGGCCGATCGGCTTTCTTT
CSYGRSAFF
>TRBJ2-7|TRBV2|many|TRBD1
TGTGCCAGCAAGCCGGGACAGGGTTACGAGCAGTACTTC
CASKPGQGYEQYF
>TRBJ2-2|TRBV2|-|-
TGTGCCAGCATGGGTATTGTGAGCGTTACCGGGGAGCTGTTTTTT
CASMGIVSVTGELFF
>TRBJ1-2|TRBV15|-|-
TGTGCCACCAGCACATTCCGACAGGCCGGCAACTATGGCTACACCTTC
CATSTFRQAGNYGYTF
>TRBJ2-3|TRBV11-2|-|-
TGTGCCAGCAGCTCGACCGGCGCGCCAGATACGCAGTATTTT
CASSSTGAPDTQYF
>TRBJ2-7|TRBV20-1|-|TRBD2
TGCAGTGCTAGAGCGACTAGCGGGTACGAGCAGTACTTC
CSARATSGYEQYF
>TRBJ2-5|TRBV19|many|TRBD1
TGTGCCAGTAGTATCGGACAGGGAGGAGAGACCCAGTACTTC
CASSIGQGGETQYF
>TRBJ1-4|TRBV7-9|-|TRBD1
TGTGCCAGCAGCTTATTAGGGACAGGGGAGGTCGGAAAACTGTTTTTT
CASSLLGTGEVGKLFF
>TRBJ2-3|TRBV7-2|-|-
TGTGCCAGTAGTATCCGCCCCTACACAGATACGCAGTATTTT
CASSIRPYTDTQYF
>TRBJ2-5|TRBV25-1|-|TRBD1
TGTGCCAGCAGTGAAGGACAGGGGGCACAAGAGACCCAGTACTTC
CASSEGQGAQETQYF
>TRBJ2-3|TRBV19|many|TRBD2
TGTGCCAGTAGTATGGGACTAGCGGGAGGACCGAGCACAGATACGCAGTATTTT
CASSMGLAGGPSTDTQYF
>TRBJ1-1|TRBV7-2|many|-
TGTGCCAGCAGCTTATACAGGGATCGCGGAAGGACTGAAGCTTTCTTT
CASSLYRDRGRTEAFF
>TRBJ2-1|TRBV9|many|TRBD1
TGTGCCAGCAGCGTAGCAGGGGGCGAGGGGTTCTTC
CASSVAGGEGFF
>TRBJ2-7|TRBV11-1|once|-
TGTGCCAGCAGCACCCTGGGGGCACGACGGCTCGACGAGCAGTACTTC
CASSTLGARRLDEQYF
>TRBJ1-1|TRBV7-9|many|-
TGTGCCAGCAGCTTAGCAACTGGAAAGACTGAAGCTTTCTTT
CASSLATGKTEAFF
>TRBJ2-6|TRBV2|few|-
TGTGCCAGCAGTGAATCGGCGGCCGGGGCCAACGTCCTGACTTTC
CASSESAAGANVLTF
>TRBJ2-2|TRBV20-1|-|-
TGCAGTGCTAGAGGGCGGGAGCTGTTTTTT
CSARGRELFF
>TRBJ1-5|TRBV5-4|-|TRBD1
TGTGCCAGCAGCTTGACGACAGGGGGCGATTCAAATCAGCCCCAGCATTTT
CASSLTTGGDSNQPQHF
>TRBJ2-1|TRBV10-3|many|TRBD2
TGTGCCACTAGGACTAGCCACAATGAGCAGTTCTTC
CATRTSHNEQFF
>TRBJ2-7|TRBV7-8|-|TRBD2
TGTGCCAGCAGTCCTACCCCCGGGACTAGTGGCGAGCAGTACTTC
CASSPTPGTSGEQYF
>TRBJ2-1|TRBV9|once|TRBD2
TGTGCCAGCAGCGTAGAGCGGGAATCGTACAATGAGCAGTTCTTC
CASSVERESYNEQFF
>TRBJ2-5|TRBV6-6|-|-
TGTGCCAGCAGTTACCGGGACGAGGGTGAGACCCAGTACTTC
CASSYRDEGETQYF
>TRBJ2-1|TRBV20-1|-|TRBD2
TGCAGTGCCCCGGGACTAGCGGAGGTCTTC
CSAPGLAEVF
>TRBJ2-7|TRBV19|-|TRBD1
TGTGCCAGTACCGACCGACAGGGTGAAGGTTACGAGCAGTACTTC
CASTDRQGEGYEQYF
>TRBJ2-7|TRBV7-2|medium-sized|TRBD2
TGTGCCAGCAGCTTTGGTAGCGGGAGCGACGAGCAGTACTTC
CASSFGSGSDEQYF
>TRBJ2-7|TRBV30|few|TRBD1
TGTGCCTCCGACCTGGGGACAGGGACCAACGAGCAGTACTTC
CASDLGTGTNEQYF
>TRBJ1-2|TRBV7-9|many|TRBD1
TGTGCCAGCAGCCCCGGGACAGGGGGCGAAGGAGGCTATGGCTACACCTTC
CASSPGTGGEGGYGYTF
>TRBJ2-1|TRBV10-3|few|TRBD1
TGTGCCATCAATTCGGGACAGGGTAATGAGCAGTTCTTC
CAINSGQGNEQFF
>TRBJ2-7|TRBV20-1|-|TRBD2
TGCAGTGCTCCGAGGGTCGGGACTAGCTTCCACGAGCAGTACTTC
CSAPRVGTSFHEQYF
>TRBJ2-2|TRBV5-6|many|-
TGTGCCAGCAGCTCGCGGGACATTATCACCGGGGAGCTGTTTTTT
CASSSRDIITGELFF